Described below is a single T cell receptor beta chain sequence and its context. Its antigen target is currently unknown. Nothing much larger sits one base from this clone, and base qualities are not available. The entry originates in a study of OX40 agonist ivuxolimab in advanced cancers. About the investigation overall: Ivuxolimab was an agonistic, fully human IgG2 monoclonal antibody directed against OX40 (CD134), a costimulatory receptor. Intravenous ivuxolimab was administered to patients every 2 weeks at six dose levels: 0.01, 0.1, 0.3, 1.5, 3 and 10 mg/kg. Among the approximately 50 dose-escalation patients, 19 had hepatocellular carcinoma, some 15 melanoma, 9 renal cell carcinoma and 9 head and neck cancer. In the dose-escalation cohort, 75% to 85% of patients were male, and the mean age was 60 years with a range of 23 to 79. Patients were allowed to have had prior anti-PD-1, anti-PD-L1 or anti-CTLA-4 therapy, and around 43% of the dose-escalation patients had been treated with checkpoint inhibitors. Partial responses occurred in three dose-escalation patients, of whom one had hepatocellular carcinoma and two had cutaneous melanoma. Peripheral TCRbeta sequencing was intended to test whether TCR sequence diversity was altered and clonal T-cell expansion was caused by ivuxolimab. The paper reports the monotherapy dose-escalation portion (N = 52 patients) of the phase I ivuxolimab trial. Beyond this particular receptor, the publication reports: Which antigens the clonally expanded peripheral T cells were specific for was not determined. Low levels of normalized T-cell clonal expansion were also seen in some patients who did not respond. In partial responders in the 0.1-3.0 mg/kg groups, normalized peripheral clonal expansion was found to be among the lowest, especially among CD8+ T cells. At doses of 0.1 to 3.0 mg/kg, clonal expansion of both CD4+ and CD8+ blood T cells was observed from baseline to week 6. After ivuxolimab, expanded clones were on average more numerous among CD8+ T cells than among CD4+ T cells.

For sequencing of the TCRbeta CDR3 region, genomic DNA was extracted from the sorted cells. The immunoSEQ Assay was used for sequencing of TCRbeta CDR3 regions. TCRdb carries this immuneACCESS record with in-frame sequences only. Its versions omit some clonotypes, under half of them owing to an unresolved V gene in the studies checked, with the rest unexplained. For this sample the table gives about 19,000 clones, of which around 78% were detected only once. The ten largest make up 25% to 30% of the sample. Taken from cysteine to phenylalanine, the CDR3 has 14 residues. CDR3 DNA only is kept here, 42 bases in frame from base 1. In the germline V gene, CDR1 corresponds to KGHSH and CDR2 to LQKENI. Unmatched junction bases come to 7, with V trimmed by 5 bases and J by 4 bases. Patients with autoimmune disease history or receiving systemic immunosuppression were excluded from the trial. Peripheral blood for TCR sequencing was collected from all dose cohorts at baseline, on cycle 4 day 1, and on cycle 7 day 1. The samples were taken from a phase I, first-in-human, multicenter, open-label dose-escalation trial of ivuxolimab. The trial enrolled adults with locally advanced or metastatic head and neck squamous cell, hepatocellular, melanoma or renal cell carcinoma. Before TCR sequencing, CD4+ T cells and CD8+ T cells were sorted from peripheral blood as separate populations.

This sequence originates from an adult with an advanced solid tumor such as melanoma, head and neck, liver or kidney cancer. In this chain, TRBV18 is recombined with TRBJ1-2, and TRBD1 aligns with 7 junction nucleotides. Sample: CD4+ or CD8+ T cells sorted from blood, taken in a trial of the OX40 agonist ivuxolimab. The DNA is TGTGCCAGCTCATTTAGACAGGGTTTCTATGGCTACACCTTC. Its translation reads: CASSFRQGFYGYTF.